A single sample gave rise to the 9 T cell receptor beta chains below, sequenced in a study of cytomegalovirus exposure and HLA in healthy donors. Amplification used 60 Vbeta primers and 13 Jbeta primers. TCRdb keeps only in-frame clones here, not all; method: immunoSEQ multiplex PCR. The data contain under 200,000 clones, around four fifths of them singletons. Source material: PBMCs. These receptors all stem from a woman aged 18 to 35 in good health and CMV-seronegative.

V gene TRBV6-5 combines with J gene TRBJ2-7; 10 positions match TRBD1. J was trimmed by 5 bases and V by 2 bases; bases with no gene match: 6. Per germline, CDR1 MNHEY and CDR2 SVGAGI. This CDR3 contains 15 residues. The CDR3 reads CASSYDRDRGHEQYF. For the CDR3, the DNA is TGTGCCAGCAGTTACGACCGGGACAGGGGCCACGAGCAGTACTTC.

CDR3 nucleotides: TGTGCCACCAGCAGAGCCTGGGGTGCTAGCGGGGAACTAGCCAAAAACATTCAGTACTTC. Residues: CATSRAWGASGELAKNIQYF. The rearrangement joins TRBV15 to TRBJ2-4; 9 nucleotides match TRBD2. CDR3 size: 20 residues. The germline V gene encodes CDR1 LNHNV and CDR2 YYDKDF (reference sequence). The trim removed 1 base at V and 0 bases at J, leaving 13 bases unmatched. The full variable domain, with the rest looked up from reference TRBV15 and TRBJ2-4, is DAMVIQNPRYQVTQFGKPVTLSCSQTLNHNVMYWYQQKSSQAPKLLFHYYDKDFNNEADTPDNFQSRRPNTSFCFLDIRSPGLGDTAMYLCATSRAWGASGELAKNIQYFGAGTRLSVL.

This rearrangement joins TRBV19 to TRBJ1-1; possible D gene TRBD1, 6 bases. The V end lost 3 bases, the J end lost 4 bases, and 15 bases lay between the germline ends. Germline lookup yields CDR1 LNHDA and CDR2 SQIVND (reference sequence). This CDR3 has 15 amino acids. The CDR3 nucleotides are TGTGCCAGTAGTATCCAGGGGATATCTGTCACTGAAGCTTTCTTT. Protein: CASSIQGISVTEAFF.

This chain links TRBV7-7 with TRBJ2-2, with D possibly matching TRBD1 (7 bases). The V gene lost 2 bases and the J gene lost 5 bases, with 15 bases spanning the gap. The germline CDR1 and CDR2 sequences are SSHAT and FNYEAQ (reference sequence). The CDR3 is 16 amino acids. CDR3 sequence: CASSLSPRGRTGELFF. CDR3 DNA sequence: TGTGCCAGCAGCTTAAGCCCCAGGGGGAGGACCGGGGAGCTGTTTTTT.

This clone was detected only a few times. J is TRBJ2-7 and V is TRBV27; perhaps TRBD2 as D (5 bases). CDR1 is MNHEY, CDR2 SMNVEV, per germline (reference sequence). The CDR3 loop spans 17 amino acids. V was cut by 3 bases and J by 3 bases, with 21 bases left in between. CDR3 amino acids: CASSLLSPLSGLYEQYF. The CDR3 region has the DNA TGTGCCAGCAGTTTGTTGAGCCCCCTGAGCGGTCTCTACGAGCAGTACTTC.

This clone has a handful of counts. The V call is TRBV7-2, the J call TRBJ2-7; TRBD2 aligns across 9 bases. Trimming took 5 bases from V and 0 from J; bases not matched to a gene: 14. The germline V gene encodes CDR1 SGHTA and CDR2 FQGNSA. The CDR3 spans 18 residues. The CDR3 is CASSAGGWLAGSSYEQYF. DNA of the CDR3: TGTGCCAGCAGCGCGGGCGGGTGGCTAGCGGGGAGCTCCTACGAGCAGTACTTC. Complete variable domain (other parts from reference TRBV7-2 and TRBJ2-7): GAGVSQSPSNKVTEKGKDVELRCDPISGHTALYWYRQSLGQGLEFLIYFQGNSAPDKSGLPSDRFSAERTGGSVSTLTIQRTQQEDSAVYLCASSAGGWLAGSSYEQYFGPGTRLTVT.

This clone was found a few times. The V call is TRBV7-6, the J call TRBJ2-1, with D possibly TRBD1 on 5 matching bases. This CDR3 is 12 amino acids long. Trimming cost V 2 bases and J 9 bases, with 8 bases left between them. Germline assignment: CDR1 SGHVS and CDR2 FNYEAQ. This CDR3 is CASSLRGGEQFF. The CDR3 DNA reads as TGTGCCAGCAGCTTAAGGGGCGGTGAGCAGTTCTTC.

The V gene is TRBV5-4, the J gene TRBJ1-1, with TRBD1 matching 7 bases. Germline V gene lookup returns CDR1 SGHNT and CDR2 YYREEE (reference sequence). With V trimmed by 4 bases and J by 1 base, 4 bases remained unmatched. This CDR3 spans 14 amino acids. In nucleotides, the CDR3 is TGTGCCAGCAGCCGCAACAGGGGGAACACTGAAGCTTTCTTT. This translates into CASSRNRGNTEAFF.

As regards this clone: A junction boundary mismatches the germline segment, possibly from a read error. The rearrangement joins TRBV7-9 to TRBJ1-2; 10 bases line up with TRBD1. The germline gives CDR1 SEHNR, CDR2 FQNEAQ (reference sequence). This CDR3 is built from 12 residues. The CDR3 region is CSSTRTGGGYTF. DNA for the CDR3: TGTTCCAGCACCAGGACAGGGGGTGGCTACACCTTC.